The 5 T cell receptor beta chains given below trace back to one sample, sequenced in a study of T cell changes during pregnancy in multiple sclerosis. Only in-frame clones appear in the TCRdb table, and some are missing; sequencing was by immunoSEQ multiplex PCR. The top ten clones hold roughly 1.5% of a sample with 35,000 to 50,000 clones, roughly 93% of them seen once. The sample taken for sequencing was PBMCs (not recorded whether the cells were cultured). These receptors came from a female donor with multiple sclerosis, enrolled in a pregnancy study.

The chain employs TRBV11-2 and TRBJ2-1; tentatively, D is TRBD1 (6 bases). The CDR3 length is 14 residues. Germline V gene data show CDR1 as SGHAT and CDR2 as FQNNGV. Trimming removed 1 base at V and 12 bases at J, with 16 bases between. The CDR3, as DNA: TGTGCCAGCAGCTTAGCGCGTTCCCAGGGGTTGCAGTTCTTC. Its protein is CASSLARSQGLQFF.

V usage is TRBV28 and J usage is TRBJ2-7; D is ambiguous. Between the trimmed V and J ends, which lost 2 bases and 5 bases, there was a span of 7 bases. This CDR3 spans 12 amino acids. Germline-derived CDR1 and CDR2 are MDHEN and SYDVKM. The CDR3 DNA reads TGTGCCAGCAGTTTAGACGAAAACGAGCAGTACTTC. Its protein is CASSLDENEQYF. Drawing the rest from reference TRBV28 and TRBJ2-7, the complete variable domain is DVKVTQSSRYLVKRTGEKVFLECVQDMDHENMFWYRQDPGLGLRLIYFSYDVKMKEKGDIPEGYSVSREKKERFSLILESASTNQTSMYLCASSLDENEQYFGPGTRLTVT.

The genes are TRBV11-3 and TRBJ2-1; 11 bases match TRBD2. The CDR3 consists of 18 residues. The V gene's germline CDR1 is SGHNT and CDR2 YENEEA. Trimming at V came to 5 bases and at J to 3 bases, leaving 12 bases not matched to a gene. As DNA, the CDR3 is TGTGCCAGCAGCCCCTCCCCTGAACTAGCGGGAGACTACAATGAGCAGTTCTTC. As protein: CASSPSPELAGDYNEQFF. The whole variable domain, remainder taken from reference TRBV11-3 and TRBJ2-1, is EAGVVQSPRYKIIEKKQPVAFWCNPISGHNTLYWYLQNLGQGPELLIRYENEEAVDDSQLPKDRFSAERLKGVDSTLKIQPAELGDSAVYLCASSPSPELAGDYNEQFFGPGTRLTVL.

The V gene is TRBV4-2, the J gene TRBJ1-1; TRBD1 agrees at 8 bases. The germline gives CDR1 LGHNA, CDR2 YNFKEQ. This CDR3 comprises 19 residues. V shed 1 base, J shed 0 bases, and the junction held 13 bases outside the gene matches. The CDR3: CASSQGPPGQGAMNTEAFF. The CDR3 region has the DNA TGTGCCAGCAGCCAAGGGCCTCCTGGTCAGGGGGCAATGAACACTGAAGCTTTCTTT.

The rearrangement uses TRBV19 and TRBJ1-4; D unclear. This CDR3 region has 12 residues. Germline V CDR1 and CDR2: LNHDA, SQIVND (reference sequence). The V end lost 2 bases, the J end lost 7 bases, and 5 bases lay between the germline ends. The CDR3 DNA reads as TGTGCCAGTAGTATACAGTCTGAAAAACTGTTTTTT. Encoded protein: CASSIQSEKLFF.